This T cell receptor (beta chain) was retrieved from a study of blood T cell repertoires in COVID-19. As for the study in general: Collection of acute and convalescent COVID-19 samples took place in the United States, Italy and Spain. From T cells, B-cell-depleted T cells, or PBMCs came the material, which was cDNA or gDNA.

The CDR3 consists of 14 residues. With 7 bases clipped from V and 5 bases from J, the junction kept 9 bases outside the gene matches. Germline V CDR1 and CDR2: MNHEY, SVGAGI. In the study's own analysis: Amplification of reference gene primers was used by the study to estimate nucleated cell counts. Produced via immunoSEQ multiplex PCR; TCRdb's table is partial and in-frame only. V, J and clone size were drawn from that table, and D and trimming were deduced from the DNA. The table records about 110,000 clones, around 89% of them present only once. Sequencing was done on a sample of peripheral blood. The chain employs TRBV6-5 and TRBJ2-5; 8 positions agree with TRBD2. This clonotype was obtained from a woman aged 50 to 60 with acute or convalescent COVID-19. CDR3 sequence: CASTLLAGGETQYF. As DNA, the CDR3 is TGTGCCAGCACCCTCCTAGCGGGCGGTGAGACCCAGTACTTC.